Reported below is one T cell receptor (beta chain). Unmatched junction bases numbered 8, after V lost 0 bases and J lost 3 bases. The CDR3 length is 17 residues. Germline CDR1 is SEHNR and CDR2 is FQNEAQ (reference sequence). The sample belongs to a study of blood T cell repertoires in COVID-19. In the study overall: Sites across the United States, Italy and Spain contributed samples from acute and convalescent COVID-19. T cells, B-cell-depleted T cells, or PBMCs supplied cDNA or gDNA.

Source study methods: Nucleated cell counts were estimated from reference gene primer amplification. Libraries were prepared by immunoSEQ multiplex PCR; TCRdb keeps only in-frame clonotypes and omits some of them. D and trimming were read from the DNA, whereas the V and J calls and clone size are those reported in that table. This sample has around 220,000 clones, with about 85% found just once. The specimen sequenced was peripheral blood. The sequence was collected from a man aged 25-45 years with active or convalescent COVID-19. This chain links TRBV7-9 with TRBJ2-1, with 7 bases identical to TRBD2. DNA of the CDR3: TGTGCCAGCAGCTTAGCCTCCGGGACTACCTTCTACAATGAGCAGTTCTTC. It translates to CASSLASGTTFYNEQFF.